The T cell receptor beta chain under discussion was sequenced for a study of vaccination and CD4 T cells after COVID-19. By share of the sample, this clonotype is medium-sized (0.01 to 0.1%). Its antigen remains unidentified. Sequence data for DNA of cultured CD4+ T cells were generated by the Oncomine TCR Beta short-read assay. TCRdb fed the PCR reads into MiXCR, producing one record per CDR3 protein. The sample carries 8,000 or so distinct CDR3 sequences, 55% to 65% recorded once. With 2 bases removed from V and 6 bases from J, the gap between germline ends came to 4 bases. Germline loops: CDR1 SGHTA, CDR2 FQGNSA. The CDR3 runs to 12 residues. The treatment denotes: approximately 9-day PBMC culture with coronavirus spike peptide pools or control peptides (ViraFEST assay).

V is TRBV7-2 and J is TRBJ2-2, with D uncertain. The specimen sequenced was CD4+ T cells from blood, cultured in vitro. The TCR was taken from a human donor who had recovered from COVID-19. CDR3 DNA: TGTGCCAGCAGCTTAAGGGCCGGGGAGCTGTTTTTT. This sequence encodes CASSLRAGELFF.